One sample yielded the 12 T cell receptor beta chains listed below, sequenced in a study of blood T cell repertoires in COVID-19. Data came from immunoSEQ multiplex PCR; TCRdb stores just in-frame clones and leaves some out. The sample lists approximately 120,000 clones, over 75% occurring once. Specimen: peripheral blood. These TCRs come from an elderly woman with acute or convalescent COVID-19.

CDR3 nucleotides: TGTGCCAGCAGCTTAGCTTTGCGGGGAAAAGGCTACACCTTC. Translating gives CASSLALRGKGYTF. The chain has TRBV7-9 and TRBJ1-2; D gene ambiguous. The germline V and J ends were trimmed by 0 bases and 8 bases, with 13 bases remaining between them. The CDR3 has 14 residues. CDR1 and CDR2 (germline): SEHNR, FQNEAQ (reference sequence).

Comment on this clone: In the same sample, other DNA sequences code for this CDR3. The gene calls are TRBV9 and TRBJ1-1, with D hard to call. Per germline, CDR1 SGDLS and CDR2 YYNGEE. The V end lost 1 base, the J end lost 3 bases, and 7 bases lay between the germline ends. The CDR3 loop spans 13 amino acids. CDR3 DNA: TGTGCCAGCAGCGTAATGAGGGACACTGAAGCTTTCTTT. This sequence encodes CASSVMRDTEAFF. Full variable domain (missing parts from reference TRBV9 and TRBJ1-1): DSGVTQTPKHLITATGQRVTLRCSPRSGDLSVYWYQQSLDQGLQFLIQYYNGEERAKGNILERFSAQQFPDLHSELNLSSLELGDSALYFCASSVMRDTEAFFGQGTRLTVV.

This chain uses TRBV6-1 with TRBJ1-5; TRBD1 matches at 7 bases. This CDR3 contains 18 residues. Germline CDR1 and CDR2: MNHNS and SASEGT. Trimming took 1 base from V and 5 from J; bases not matched to a gene: 14. CDR3 DNA: TGTGCCAGCAGTGAAGGTCTATTCACAGGGGTAGGTCATCAGCCCCAGCATTTT. Its protein is CASSEGLFTGVGHQPQHF.

The rearrangement links TRBV19 to TRBJ1-2; perhaps TRBD1 as D (6 bases). Between the trimmed V and J ends, which lost 10 bases and 5 bases, there was a span of 20 bases. CDR1 and CDR2 from the germline V gene are LNHDA and SQIVND (reference sequence). The CDR3 runs to 14 residues. The DNA for the CDR3 is TGTGCCACTTCGATACAGGGTTTCCGGTATGGCTACACCTTC. It translates to CATSIQGFRYGYTF.

The chain couples TRBV7-2 to TRBJ2-2, with TRBD2 matching 7 bases. This CDR3 has 14 residues. Losses at the gene ends were 3 bases for V and 7 bases for J; bases not matched to a gene: 5. CDR1 is SGHTA and CDR2 is FQGNSA in the germline V gene. The CDR3 nucleotides read TGTGCCAGCAGCTTTGGTGGGGGGGACGGGGAGCTGTTTTTT. It is translated as CASSFGGGDGELFF.

The chain joins TRBV2 to TRBJ1-3; no definite D call. The length of the CDR3 is 13 residues. Deletions cut 8 bases from V and 2 bases from J, with 10 bases between. Germline-derived CDR1 and CDR2 are SNHLY and FYNNEI. The CDR3 loop reads CASLVHPGNTIYF. The DNA of the CDR3 is TGTGCCAGCTTAGTCCATCCTGGAAACACCATATATTTT.

V usage is TRBV9 and J usage is TRBJ2-2, with a possible D match to TRBD1 (5 bases). Trimming took 2 bases from V and 4 from J, leaving 6 bases between them. The CDR3 runs to 13 residues. The germline gives CDR1 SGDLS, CDR2 YYNGEE. CDR3 in DNA: TGTGCCAGCAGCGTGACAGTCACCGGGGAGCTGTTTTTT. The encoded protein is CASSVTVTGELFF.

This clone was seen only a few times. The J gene is TRBJ1-3, the V gene TRBV20-1, with no clear D. CDR1 DFQATT and CDR2 SNEGSKA come from the germline V gene (reference sequence). The CDR3 has 11 residues. The CDR3 DNA sequence: TGCAGCGGTACCTCTGGAAACACCATATATTTT. Residues: CSGTSGNTIYF.

Of note for this clone: Germline and junction disagree at one end, which may indicate a read error. The chain recombines TRBV6-2 or TRBV6-3 with TRBJ1-1; TRBD1 is a possible D gene (6 bases). CDR1 and CDR2 (germline): MNHEY, SVGEGT. The CDR3 is 11 residues long. CDR3 nucleotides: TGTGCCAGCAGTCCCCACAGGGAAGTTTTCTTT. Translation gives CASSPHREVFF.

This chain joins TRBV11-2 and TRBJ1-3; no definite D call. V lost 4 bases, J lost 2 bases, and 21 bases lay in between. The CDR3 totals 18 residues. From germline, CDR1 is SGHAT and CDR2 FQNNGV. CDR3 sequence reads: CASSSPDFSRVPGNTIYF. CDR3 nucleotides: TGTGCCAGCAGCTCTCCTGATTTTTCGAGGGTCCCTGGAAACACCATATATTTT.

As for this clone: This same CDR3 is encoded by further DNA sequences in the sample. V is TRBV20-1 and J is TRBJ1-1; D is uncertain. The CDR3 sequence is 11 residues long. V was cut by 5 bases and J by 3 bases, with 7 bases left in between. CDR1 is DFQATT and CDR2 is SNEGSKA in the germline V gene (reference sequence). The CDR3 sequence is CSAPVYTEAFF. The DNA of the CDR3 is TGCAGTGCTCCTGTATACACTGAAGCTTTCTTT.

In regard to this clone: The junction departs from germline at one end; a sequencing error may be responsible. The CDR3 protein is CGSSEGGVSGNTIYF. Written as DNA, the CDR3 is TGCGGCAGCAGTGAGGGGGGGGTTTCTGGAAACACCATATATTTT. The chain combines TRBV10-2 with TRBJ1-3; perhaps TRBD1 as D (6 bases). The CDR3 spans 15 residues. The germline V gene encodes CDR1 WSHSY and CDR2 SAAADI.